This TCR beta chain was sequenced in a study of regulatory T cells in long-lasting Graves disease. CDR3-region Arm-PCR and iRepertoire HTBI primers produced the TCR beta libraries. In TCRdb, the multiplex PCR reads were re-called with MiXCR into one record per CDR3 protein. The sample has 200,000 to 250,000 distinct CDR3 sequences; around 16% are singletons. Points from the study as a whole: The analysis examined peripheral blood only and excluded thyroid tissue. Newly diagnosed patients shared about a thousand public clonotypes; persistent patients shared 2,500 to 3,000. Favored gene segments in persistent disease were TRBV28, TRBJ1-2 and TRBJ2-5.

Ten or more counts support this clonotype. Its antigen is undetermined. Noted time point: newly diagnosed GD, antithyroid drugs for less than 3 months. PBMC-derived RNA was used for the TCR library. A volume of approximately 8.4 milliliters of peripheral blood was collected in EDTA tubes. The CDR3 is 16 amino acids. The V segment lost 1 base and the J segment 5 bases; nucleotides outside the gene matches: 6. CDR1 is SGHAT, CDR2 FQNNGV, per germline. V usage is TRBV11-2 and J usage is TRBJ1-1, with 11 bases aligning to TRBD1. This specimen consisted of peripheral blood mononuclear cells (PBMCs), obtained at new diagnosis, from a patient treated with antithyroid drugs. The sequence derives from a female donor with Graves disease. CDR3 nucleotides: TGTGCCAGCAGCTTAGGCCCCGGACAGGGGGCTACTGAAGCTTTCTTT. Translating it yields CASSLGPGQGATEAFF.